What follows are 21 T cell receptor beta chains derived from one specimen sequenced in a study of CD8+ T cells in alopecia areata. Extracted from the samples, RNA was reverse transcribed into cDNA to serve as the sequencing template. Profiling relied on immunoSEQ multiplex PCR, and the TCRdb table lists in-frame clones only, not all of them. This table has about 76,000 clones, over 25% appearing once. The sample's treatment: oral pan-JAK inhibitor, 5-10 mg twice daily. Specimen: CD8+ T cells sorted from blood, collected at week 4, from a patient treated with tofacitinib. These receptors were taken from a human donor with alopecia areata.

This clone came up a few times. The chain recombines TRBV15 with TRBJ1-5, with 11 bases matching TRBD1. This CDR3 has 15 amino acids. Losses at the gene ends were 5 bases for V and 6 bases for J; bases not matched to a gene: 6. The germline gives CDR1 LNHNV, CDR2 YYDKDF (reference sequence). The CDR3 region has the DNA TGTGCCACCAGCGCCTGGACAGGGGGCTTTCAGCCCCAGCATTTT. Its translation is CATSAWTGGFQPQHF.

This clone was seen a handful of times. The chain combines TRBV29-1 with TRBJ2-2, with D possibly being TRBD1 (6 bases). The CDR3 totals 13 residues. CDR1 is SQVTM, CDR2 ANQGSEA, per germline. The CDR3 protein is CSHGQSNTGELFF. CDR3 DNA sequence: TGCAGTCATGGACAGTCGAACACCGGGGAGCTGTTTTTT.

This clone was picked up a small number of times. For the CDR3, the DNA is TGCAGCCTTGCAGGGACGGTCGGGCACAATGAGCAGTTCTTC. Amino acids: CSLAGTVGHNEQFF. The chain employs TRBV29-1 and TRBJ2-1; D is tentatively TRBD1 or TRBD2 (5 bases each). Per the germline V gene, CDR1 is SQVTM and CDR2 is ANQGSEA. The CDR3 runs to 14 residues. V gave up 8 bases and J gave up 5 bases, with 19 bases separating them.

The CDR3 DNA reads as TGTGCCAGCAGCTTAGGGGCAGGACATGGCTACACCTTC. This codes for CASSLGAGHGYTF. The V gene is TRBV7-9, the J gene TRBJ1-2; no clear D. Germline V gene sequence: CDR1 SEHNR, CDR2 FQNEAQ (reference sequence). This CDR3 region has 13 residues. With 1 base removed from V and 6 bases from J, the gap between germline ends came to 9 bases. Full variable domain (missing parts from reference TRBV7-9 and TRBJ1-2): DTGVSQNPRHKITKRGQNVTFRCDPISEHNRLYWYRQTLGQGPEFLTYFQNEAQLEKSRLLSDRFSAERPKGSFSTLEIQRTEQGDSAMYLCASSLGAGHGYTFGSGTRLTVV.

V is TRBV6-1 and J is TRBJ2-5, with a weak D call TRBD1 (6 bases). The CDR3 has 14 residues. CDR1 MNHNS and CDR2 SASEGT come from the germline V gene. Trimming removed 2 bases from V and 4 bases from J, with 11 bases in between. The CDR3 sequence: CASSERGTGETQYF. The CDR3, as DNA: TGTGCCAGCAGTGAAAGGGGGACGGGAGAGACCCAGTACTTC.

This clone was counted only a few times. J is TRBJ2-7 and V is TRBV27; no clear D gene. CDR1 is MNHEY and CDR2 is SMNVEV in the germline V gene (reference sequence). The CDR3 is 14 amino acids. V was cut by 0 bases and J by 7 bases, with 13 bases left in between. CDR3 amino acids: CASSLSGPAWEQYF. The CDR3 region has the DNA TGTGCCAGCAGTTTATCAGGTCCGGCTTGGGAGCAGTACTTC.

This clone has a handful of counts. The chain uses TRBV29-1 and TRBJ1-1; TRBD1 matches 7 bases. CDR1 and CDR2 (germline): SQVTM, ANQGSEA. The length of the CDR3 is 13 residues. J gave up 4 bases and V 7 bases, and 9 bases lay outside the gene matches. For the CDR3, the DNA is TGCAGCGGCAGGGGGGGTGAAGGCACTGAAGCTTTCTTT. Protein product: CSGRGGEGTEAFF.

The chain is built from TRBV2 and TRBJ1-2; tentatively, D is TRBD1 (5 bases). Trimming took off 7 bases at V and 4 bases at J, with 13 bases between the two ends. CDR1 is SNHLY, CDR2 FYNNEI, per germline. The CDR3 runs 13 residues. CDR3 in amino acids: CASITGRSYGYTF. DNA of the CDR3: TGTGCCAGCATTACGGGACGGAGCTATGGCTACACCTTC.

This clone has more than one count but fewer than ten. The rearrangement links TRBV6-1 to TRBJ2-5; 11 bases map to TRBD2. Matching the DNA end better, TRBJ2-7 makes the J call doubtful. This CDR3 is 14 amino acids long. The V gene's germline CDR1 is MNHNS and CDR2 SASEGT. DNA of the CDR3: TGTGCCAGCAAACCGGGACTAGCGGCCTACGAGCAGTACTTC. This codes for CASKPGLAAYEQYF.

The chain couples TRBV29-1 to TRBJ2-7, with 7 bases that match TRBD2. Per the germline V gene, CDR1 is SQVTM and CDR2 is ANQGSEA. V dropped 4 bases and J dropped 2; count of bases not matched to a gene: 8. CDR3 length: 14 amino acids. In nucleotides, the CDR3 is TGCAGCGTTGGGTTGGGCGGGGGAGCCTACGAGCAGTACTTC. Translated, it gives CSVGLGGGAYEQYF.

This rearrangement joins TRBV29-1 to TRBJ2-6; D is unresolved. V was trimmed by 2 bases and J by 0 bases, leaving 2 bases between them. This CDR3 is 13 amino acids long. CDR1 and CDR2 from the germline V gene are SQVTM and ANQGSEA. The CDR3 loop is CSVESSGANVLTF. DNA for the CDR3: TGCAGCGTTGAAAGCTCTGGGGCCAACGTCCTGACTTTC.

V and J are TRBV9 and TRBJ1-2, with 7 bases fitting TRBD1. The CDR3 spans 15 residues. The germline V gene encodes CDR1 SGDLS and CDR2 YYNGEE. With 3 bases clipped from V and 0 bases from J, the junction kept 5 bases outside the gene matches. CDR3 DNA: TGTGCCAGCAGCGCCAGGGGACAGCCTAACTATGGCTACACCTTC. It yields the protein CASSARGQPNYGYTF.

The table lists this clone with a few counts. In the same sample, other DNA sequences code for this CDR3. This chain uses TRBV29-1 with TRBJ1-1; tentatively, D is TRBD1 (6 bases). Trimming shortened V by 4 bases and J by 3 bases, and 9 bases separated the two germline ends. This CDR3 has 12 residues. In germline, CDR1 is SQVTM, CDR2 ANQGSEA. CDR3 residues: CSVGGGDTEAFF. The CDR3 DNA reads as TGCAGCGTTGGAGGGGGGGACACTGAAGCTTTCTTT.

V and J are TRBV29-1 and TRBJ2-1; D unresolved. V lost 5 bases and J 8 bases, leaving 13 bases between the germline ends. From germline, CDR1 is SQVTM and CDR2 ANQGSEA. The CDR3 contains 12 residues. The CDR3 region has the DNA TGCAGCGTTCTAGGGTCCTCTGATGAGCAGTTCTTC. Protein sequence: CSVLGSSDEQFF.

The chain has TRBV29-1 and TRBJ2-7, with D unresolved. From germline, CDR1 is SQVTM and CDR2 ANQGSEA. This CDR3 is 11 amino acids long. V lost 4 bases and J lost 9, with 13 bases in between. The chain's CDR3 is CSVVWTAGQYF. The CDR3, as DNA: TGCAGCGTTGTTTGGACGGCCGGGCAGTACTTC.

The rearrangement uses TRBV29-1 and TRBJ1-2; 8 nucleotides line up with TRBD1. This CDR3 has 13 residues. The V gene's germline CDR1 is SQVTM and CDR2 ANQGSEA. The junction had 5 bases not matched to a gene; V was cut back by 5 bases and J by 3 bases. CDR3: CSVYATGDYGYTF. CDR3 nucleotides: TGCAGCGTTTACGCGACAGGGGACTATGGCTACACCTTC.

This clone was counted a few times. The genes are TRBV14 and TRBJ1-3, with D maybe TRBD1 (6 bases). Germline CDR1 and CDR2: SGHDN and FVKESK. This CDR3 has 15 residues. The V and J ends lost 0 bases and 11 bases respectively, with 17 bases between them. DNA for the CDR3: TGTGCCAGCAGCCAAGACCTTGGACAGCTACCATCCATATATTTT. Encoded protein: CASSQDLGQLPSIYF. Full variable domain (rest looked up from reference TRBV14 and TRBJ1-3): EAGVTQFPSHSVIEKGQTVTLRCDPISGHDNLYWYRRVMGKEIKFLLHFVKESKQDESGMPNNRFLAERTGGTYSTLKVQPAELEDSGVYFCASSQDLGQLPSIYFGEGSWLTVV.

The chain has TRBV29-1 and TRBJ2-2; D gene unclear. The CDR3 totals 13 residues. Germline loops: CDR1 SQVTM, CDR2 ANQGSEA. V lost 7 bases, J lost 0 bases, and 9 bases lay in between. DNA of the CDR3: TGCAGCGGGGGATCCGCGAACACCGGGGAGCTGTTTTTT. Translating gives CSGGSANTGELFF.

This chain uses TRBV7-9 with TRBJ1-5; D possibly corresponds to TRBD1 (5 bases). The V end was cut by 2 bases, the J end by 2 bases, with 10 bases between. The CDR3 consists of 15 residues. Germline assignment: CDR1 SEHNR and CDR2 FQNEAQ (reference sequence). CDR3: CASSLSGGGNQPQHF. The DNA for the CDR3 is TGTGCCAGCAGCTTATCAGGAGGGGGCAATCAGCCCCAGCATTTT. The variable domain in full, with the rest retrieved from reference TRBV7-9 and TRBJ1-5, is DTGVSQNPRHKITKRGQNVTFRCDPISEHNRLYWYRQTLGQGPEFLTYFQNEAQLEKSRLLSDRFSAERPKGSFSTLEIQRTEQGDSAMYLCASSLSGGGNQPQHFGDGTRLSIL.

The CDR3 loop reads CAWAGTGSAGELFF. In DNA form, the CDR3 reads TGTGCCTGGGCCGGGACAGGGTCGGCCGGGGAGCTGTTTTTT. J is TRBJ2-2 and V is TRBV30; 9 nucleotides agree with TRBD1. The CDR3 runs 14 residues. After removal of 5 bases from V and 6 bases from J, the junction contained 7 bases not matched to a gene. Germline CDR1 is GTSNPN and CDR2 is SVGIG (reference sequence).

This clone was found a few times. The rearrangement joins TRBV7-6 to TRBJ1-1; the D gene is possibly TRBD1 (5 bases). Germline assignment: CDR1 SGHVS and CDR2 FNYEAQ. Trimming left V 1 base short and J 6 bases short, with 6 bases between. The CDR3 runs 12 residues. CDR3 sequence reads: CASSLGTSEAFF. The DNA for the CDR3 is TGTGCCAGCAGCTTAGGGACATCTGAAGCTTTCTTT.